This T cell receptor (beta chain) was documented in a study of cytomegalovirus exposure and HLA in healthy donors. General observations from the study: Compared with the roughly 730-donor mean, an Asian-associated ancestry cluster reportedly had fewer N-insertions, according to a later analysis.

This clone turned up a few times. As yet, its antigen is unknown. PCR involved 60 Vbeta and 13 Jbeta primers. Repertoires were generated with immunoSEQ multiplex PCR, while TCRdb's copy carries only in-frame clones and drops some. The sample carries 130,000 to 150,000 clones, approximately 80% recorded once. Trimming shortened V by 6 bases and J by 0 bases, and 12 bases separated the two germline ends. In germline, CDR1 is LNHDA, CDR2 SQIVND (reference sequence). The CDR3 is made up of 14 amino acids. J is TRBJ2-7 and V is TRBV19; D might be TRBD2 (6 bases). The source of this sequence is a man aged 25-45 years in good health and CMV-seropositive. The specimen was PBMCs. DNA of the CDR3: TGTGCCAGTAGCCAGCCGGGACTCTCCTACGAGCAGTACTTC. This translates into CASSQPGLSYEQYF.